This TCR beta chain was sequenced in a study of cytomegalovirus exposure and HLA in healthy donors. A few counts support this clone. The antigen remains undetermined. The germline V gene encodes CDR1 MNHNS and CDR2 SASEGT. This CDR3 contains 13 residues. Trimming removed 7 bases from V and 3 bases from J, with 12 bases in between. PCR involved 60 Vbeta and 13 Jbeta primers. Assay used: immunoSEQ multiplex PCR; TCRdb lists only in-frame clones, some missing. The sample has under 70,000 clones; 55% to 80% are singletons. Whole-study results and caveats: Sequencing had likely introduced a cluster of highly shared sequence variants as an artifact. TCR beta chain V- and J-gene trimming was linked, in a later analysis, to a missense variant in DCLRE1C. Roughly even sequencing depth across donors was the assumption behind the presence/absence analyses. In a later analysis, a genetic analysis reported fewer productive-TCR N-insertions in an Asian-associated ancestry cluster than the cohort average.

The sequenced material came from PBMCs. The V gene is TRBV6-1, the J gene TRBJ1-2, with D perhaps matching TRBD1 (6 bases). The TCR sequence derives from a woman in her 30s in good health and CMV-seronegative. For the CDR3, the DNA is TGTGCCAGCATGGTTAGGACAGACTATGGCTACACCTTC. It specifies CASMVRTDYGYTF.